These T cell receptor beta chains were read from a single sample in a study of blood T cell repertoires in COVID-19. TCRdb's table, derived via immunoSEQ multiplex PCR, lists solely in-frame clones and lacks some. The table has some 100,000 clones, more than 85% seen once. The source material was peripheral blood. These receptors were taken from a man between 60 and 75 years old with acute or convalescent COVID-19. Each CDR3 is given with its conserved first and last residue. Clone size, where shown, is once, few, many, or a class for clones that have expanded.

- | TRBV6-5 | CASSTGLAERRQYF
- | TRBV4-2 | CASSQARGRDGELFF
- | TRBV19 | CASTRQGGGSYTGELFF
- | TRBV5-1 | CASSSAGLPNTGELFF
- | TRBV24-1 | CATSPSRVAGELFF
- | TRBV2 | CASSDGTAPFF
- | TRBV19 | CASSLQANTGELFF
- | TRBV7-2 | CASSLDYGSYEQYF
- | TRBV14 | CASSYSSNFNEQFF
- | TRBV27 | CASSLGDSQHAFF
once | TRBV9 | CASSQGGGGYNYGYTF
- | TRBV5-1 | CASSDPQGPDTQYF
- | TRBV11-3 | CASSLSPGGSPLHF
- | TRBV5-1 | CASSAGTGGLYEQYF
- | TRBV5-1 | CASSLRGTSGSGTDTQYF
- | TRBV28 | CATRVDEQYF
- | TRBV7-3 | CASTLVGTSVKDTQYF
- | TRBV5-4 | CASSPGVGAQYGYTF
- | TRBV3-1/TRBV3-2 | CASSQGRKETQYF
- | TRBV29-1 | CSVGSLGQGANEQYF
- | TRBV9 | CASGAAGGNTIYF
- | TRBV30 | CAWSPRGGAHGYTF